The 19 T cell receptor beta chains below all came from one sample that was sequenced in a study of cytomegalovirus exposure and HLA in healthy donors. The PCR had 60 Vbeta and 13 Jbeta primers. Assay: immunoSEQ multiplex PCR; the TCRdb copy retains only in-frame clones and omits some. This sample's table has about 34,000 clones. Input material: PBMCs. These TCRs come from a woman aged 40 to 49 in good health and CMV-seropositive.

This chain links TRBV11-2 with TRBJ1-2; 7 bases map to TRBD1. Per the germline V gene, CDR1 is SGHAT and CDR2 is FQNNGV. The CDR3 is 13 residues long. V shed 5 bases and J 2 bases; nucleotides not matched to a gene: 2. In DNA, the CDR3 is TGTGCCAGCAGCCGGGACAGAAACTATGGCTACACCTTC. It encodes CASSRDRNYGYTF.

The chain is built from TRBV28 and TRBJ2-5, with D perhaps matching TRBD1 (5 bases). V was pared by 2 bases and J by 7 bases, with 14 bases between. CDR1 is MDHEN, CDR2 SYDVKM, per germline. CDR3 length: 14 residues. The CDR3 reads CASSLPRGEVTQYF. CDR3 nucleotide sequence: TGTGCCAGCAGTTTACCTAGGGGCGAGGTGACCCAGTACTTC.

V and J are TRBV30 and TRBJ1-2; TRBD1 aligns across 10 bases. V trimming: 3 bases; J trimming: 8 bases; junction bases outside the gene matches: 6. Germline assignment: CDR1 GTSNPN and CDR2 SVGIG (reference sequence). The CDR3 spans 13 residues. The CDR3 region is CAWRETGGQGYTF. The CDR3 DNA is TGTGCCTGGAGAGAGACAGGGGGCCAGGGCTACACCTTC.

The DNA for the CDR3 is TGTGCCAGCAGCTTGCAGGGAACGGCCGGGGAGCTGTTTTTT. It codes for CASSLQGTAGELFF. This rearrangement joins TRBV11-2 to TRBJ2-2; maybe TRBD1 (5 bases). The V end lost 3 bases, the J end lost 6 bases, and 11 bases lay between the germline ends. The CDR3 runs 14 residues. Germline values: CDR1 SGHAT, CDR2 FQNNGV.

The CDR3 DNA is TGTGCCAGTAGAAAACAGGTGTTTATCTCTGGGGCCAACGTCCTGACTTTC. Translated: CASRKQVFISGANVLTF. The chain has TRBV19 and TRBJ2-6; D may be TRBD1 (5 bases). The V end was cut by 6 bases, the J end by 0 bases, with 15 bases between. The germline gives CDR1 LNHDA, CDR2 SQIVND (reference sequence). There are 17 residues in the CDR3.

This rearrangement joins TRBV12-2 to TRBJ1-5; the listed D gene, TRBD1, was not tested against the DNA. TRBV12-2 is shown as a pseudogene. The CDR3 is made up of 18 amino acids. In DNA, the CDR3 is TGTGCAAGTCGCTTAGCCATGGGACAGGGGTATAGCAATCAGCCCCAGCATTTT. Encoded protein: CASRLAMGQGYSNQPQHF.

CDR3 coding DNA: TGTGCCAGCAGCCCTCGAGGGGAGGGTTCCATCCGCTCCTACGAGCAGTACTTC. It encodes CASSPRGEGSIRSYEQYF. The rearrangement links TRBV28 to TRBJ2-7, with TRBD2 identical over 7 bases. J gave up 0 bases and V 6 bases, and 17 bases lay outside the gene matches. CDR1 is MDHEN and CDR2 is SYDVKM in the germline V gene. The CDR3 is 18 residues long.

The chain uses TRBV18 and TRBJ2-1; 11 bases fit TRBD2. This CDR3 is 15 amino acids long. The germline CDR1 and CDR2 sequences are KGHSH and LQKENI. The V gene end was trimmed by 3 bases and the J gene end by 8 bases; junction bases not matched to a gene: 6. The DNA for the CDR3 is TGTGCCAGCTCACCTCTACTAGCGGGAGCGGATGAGCAGTTCTTC. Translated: CASSPLLAGADEQFF.

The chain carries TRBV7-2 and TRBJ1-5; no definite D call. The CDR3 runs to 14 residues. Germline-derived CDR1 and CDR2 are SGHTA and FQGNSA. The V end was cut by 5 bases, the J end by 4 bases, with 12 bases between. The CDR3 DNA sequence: TGTGCCAGCAGCCGACTAGCTCAGAATCAGCCCCAGCATTTT. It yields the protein CASSRLAQNQPQHF.

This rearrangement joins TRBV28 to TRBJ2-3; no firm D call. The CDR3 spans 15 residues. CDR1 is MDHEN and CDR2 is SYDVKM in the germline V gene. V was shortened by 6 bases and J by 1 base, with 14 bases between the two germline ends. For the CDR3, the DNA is TGTGCCAGCAGACCAAACAGTCTCGGCACAGATACGCAGTATTTT. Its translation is CASRPNSLGTDTQYF.

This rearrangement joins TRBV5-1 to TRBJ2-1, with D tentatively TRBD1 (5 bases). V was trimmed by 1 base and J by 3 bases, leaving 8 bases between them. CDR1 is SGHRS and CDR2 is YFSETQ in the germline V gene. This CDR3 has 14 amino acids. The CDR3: CASSLFQGYNEQFF. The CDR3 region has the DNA TGCGCCAGCAGCTTGTTCCAGGGCTACAATGAGCAGTTCTTC.

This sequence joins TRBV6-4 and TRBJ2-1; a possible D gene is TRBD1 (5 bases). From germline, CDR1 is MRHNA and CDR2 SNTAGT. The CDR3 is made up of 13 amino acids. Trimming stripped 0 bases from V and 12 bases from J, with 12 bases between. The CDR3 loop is CASSDSGREGQFF. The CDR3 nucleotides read TGTGCCAGCAGTGACTCCGGCAGGGAAGGGCAGTTCTTC.

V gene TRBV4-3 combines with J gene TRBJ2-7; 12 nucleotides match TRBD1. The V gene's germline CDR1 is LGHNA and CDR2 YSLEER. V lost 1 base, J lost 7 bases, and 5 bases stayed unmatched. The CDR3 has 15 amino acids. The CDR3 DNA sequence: TGCGCCAGCAGCCAAGTGGGACAGGGGGCGTGGGAGCAGTACTTC. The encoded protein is CASSQVGQGAWEQYF.

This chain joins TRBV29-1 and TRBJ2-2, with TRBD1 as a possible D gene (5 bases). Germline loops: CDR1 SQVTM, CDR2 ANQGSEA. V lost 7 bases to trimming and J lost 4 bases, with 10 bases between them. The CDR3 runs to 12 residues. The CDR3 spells CSELQVTGELFF. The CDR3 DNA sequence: TGCAGCGAGCTACAGGTCACCGGGGAGCTGTTTTTT.

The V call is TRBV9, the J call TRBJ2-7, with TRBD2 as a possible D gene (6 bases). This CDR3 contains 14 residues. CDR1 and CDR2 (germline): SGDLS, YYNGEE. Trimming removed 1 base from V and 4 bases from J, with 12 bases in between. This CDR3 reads CASSVSLASYEQYF. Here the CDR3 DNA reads TGTGCCAGCAGCGTATCACTAGCTTCGTACGAGCAGTACTTC.

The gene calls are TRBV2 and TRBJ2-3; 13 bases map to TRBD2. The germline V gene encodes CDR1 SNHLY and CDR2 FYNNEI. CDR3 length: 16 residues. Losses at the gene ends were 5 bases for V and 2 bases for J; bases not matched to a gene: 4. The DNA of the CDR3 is TGTGCCAGCAGTATGGGACTAGCGGGAATCACAGATACGCAGTATTTT. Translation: CASSMGLAGITDTQYF. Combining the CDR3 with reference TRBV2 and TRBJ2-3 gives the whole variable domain EPEVTQTPSHQVTQMGQEVILRCVPISNHLYFYWYRQILGQKVEFLVSFYNNEISEKSEIFDDQFSVERPDGSNFTLKIRSTKLEDSAMYFCASSMGLAGITDTQYFGPGTRLTVL.

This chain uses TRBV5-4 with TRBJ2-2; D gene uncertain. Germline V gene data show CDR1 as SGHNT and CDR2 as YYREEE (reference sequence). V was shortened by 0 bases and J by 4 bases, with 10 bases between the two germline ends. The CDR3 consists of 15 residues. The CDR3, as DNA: TGTGCCAGCAGCTTGGGGTCTGGGCTCACCGGGGAGCTGTTTTTT. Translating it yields CASSLGSGLTGELFF.

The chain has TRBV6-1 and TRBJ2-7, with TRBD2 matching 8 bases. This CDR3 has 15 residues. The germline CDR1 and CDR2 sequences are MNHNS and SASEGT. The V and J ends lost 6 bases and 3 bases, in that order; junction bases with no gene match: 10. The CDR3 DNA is TGTGCCAGCAGGATCGATCACCTAGCGGGCTACGAGCAGTACTTC. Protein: CASRIDHLAGYEQYF.

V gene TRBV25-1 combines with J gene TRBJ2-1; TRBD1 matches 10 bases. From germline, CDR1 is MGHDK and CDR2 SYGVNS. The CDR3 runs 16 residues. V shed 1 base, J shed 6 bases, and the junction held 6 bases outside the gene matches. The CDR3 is CASSEFQGQGVNEQFF. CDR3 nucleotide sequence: TGTGCCAGCAGTGAATTCCAAGGACAGGGGGTCAATGAGCAGTTCTTC.